The clone carrying this T cell receptor beta chain was picked up a small number of times. Its antigen is not identified. Employing constant-segment primers, 5'RACE generated TCR alpha and TCR beta cDNA libraries bearing sample barcodes and UMIs. TCRdb re-called the 5' RACE reads through MiXCR, storing one row per CDR3 protein. The repertoire holds under 700,000 distinct CDR3 sequences, around 21% seen once, with roughly an eighth in the top ten. The data stem from a study of T-cell memory formation after mild COVID-19. Overall study findings and caveats: Clones which contracted sat mainly in CM and EM if CD4+, and in EMRA if CD8+.

Trimming stripped 4 bases from V and 2 bases from J, with 16 bases between. The CDR3 has 16 amino acids. Germline V CDR1 and CDR2: SGHRS, YFSETQ. Specimen: PBMCs or a T cell subset sorted from them (not recorded which). The TCR comes from an adult woman who had mild COVID-19 (a few samples of this study predate the infection). Cell type and time point are not known. The rearrangement joins TRBV5-1 to TRBJ1-3; possible D gene TRBD1, 6 bases. This chain's CDR3 is CASSLQGGGAGNTIYF. In nucleotides, the CDR3 is TGCGCCAGCAGCCTTCAAGGAGGGGGGGCTGGAAACACCATATATTTT.